This T cell receptor (beta chain) originates from a study of blood T cell repertoires in COVID-19. Cohort 3 donors counted as recovered after two negative PCRs, clearance, or resolved symptoms. Authors' processing steps: From reference gene primer amplification, estimates of nucleated cell counts were derived. TCRdb's table, derived via immunoSEQ multiplex PCR, lists solely in-frame clones and lacks some. That table is the source of V, J and clone size, and D and trimming were worked out from the DNA. The sample has 450,000 to 500,000 clones, approximately 86% seen once. The V end lost 3 bases, the J end lost 4 bases, and 10 bases lay between the germline ends. Looked up from germline, CDR1 is SGHRS and CDR2 is YFSETQ. The CDR3 consists of 13 residues.

The sequenced sample was PBMCs or T cells enriched from blood (not recorded which). The TCR sequence derives from a woman aged 60 to 75 who had recovered from COVID-19. J is TRBJ1-1 and V is TRBV5-1, with unresolved D. Written as DNA, the CDR3 is TGCGCCAGCAGCTCCCCCGGTAGCACTGAAGCTTTCTTT. It codes for CASSSPGSTEAFF.